Reported below is one T cell receptor beta chain. This sample stems from a study of cytomegalovirus exposure and HLA in healthy donors. The primer mix had 60 Vbeta and 13 Jbeta primers. The table came from immunoSEQ multiplex PCR; TCRdb's copy has only in-frame clones and leaves some out. The sample lists 150,000 or so clones; approximately 80% were seen once. Trimming pared 3 bases from V and 2 bases from J, leaving 5 bases between. Germline V gene data show CDR1 as SGHTA and CDR2 as FQGNSA. The CDR3 extends over 12 amino acids. The receptor comes from a man aged 40-50 years in good health and CMV-seropositive. Sequencing used PBMCs. The chain combines TRBV7-2 with TRBJ2-7; D remains ambiguous. CDR3 amino acids: CASSFLPYEQYF. In DNA form, the CDR3 reads TGTGCCAGCAGCTTTCTACCCTACGAGCAGTACTTC.